A selection of T cell receptor beta chains follows, all from one sample in a study of radiotherapy plus CTLA-4 blockade in lung cancer. Method: immunoSEQ multiplex PCR; TCRdb's copy keeps in-frame clones and lacks some. The data contain roughly 100,000 clones, around 85% of them seen just once; the ten biggest clones take up less than 2.5%. Specimen: peripheral blood, collected from a patient treated with radiotherapy plus ipilimumab. The receptor source for this set is a human donor with non-small cell lung cancer that progressed on radiotherapy plus ipilimumab. Some clones in this sample may be carry-over from other donors' samples. Both conserved end residues are part of each CDR3. Fields, in order: V gene, clone size, D gene, J gene, CDR3 protein, CDR3 DNA. D genes are given only for firm matches. The size of a clone is reported for some rows only, either as once, few or many, or as a class for expanded clones.

V gene: TRBV6-5
clone size: -
D gene: -
J gene: TRBJ1-3
CDR3 protein: CASSYSQSSGNTIYF
CDR3 DNA: TGTGCCAGCAGTTACTCGCAGAGCTCTGGAAACACCATATATTTT

V gene: TRBV28
clone size: once
D gene: -
J gene: TRBJ1-3
CDR3 protein: CASRPPYRAGNTIYF
CDR3 DNA: TGTGCCAGCAGGCCGCCCTACAGGGCTGGAAACACCATATATTTT

V gene: TRBV6-6
clone size: -
D gene: -
J gene: TRBJ2-7
CDR3 protein: CASSFQGSYEQYF
CDR3 DNA: TGTGCCAGCAGTTTCCAGGGGTCCTACGAGCAGTACTTC

V gene: TRBV2
clone size: few
D gene: -
J gene: TRBJ1-2
CDR3 protein: CASSQGRQQGYTF
CDR3 DNA: TGTGCCAGCAGCCAGGGACGCCAACAGGGCTACACCTTC

V gene: TRBV11-2
clone size: -
D gene: -
J gene: TRBJ2-7
CDR3 protein: CASTRGDRATTEQYF
CDR3 DNA: TGTGCCAGCACCCGGGGAGATCGGGCTACCACCGAGCAGTACTTC

V gene: TRBV4-1
clone size: -
D gene: -
J gene: TRBJ2-5
CDR3 protein: CASSQDFETQYF
CDR3 DNA: TGCGCCAGCAGCCAAGATTTTGAGACCCAGTACTTC

V gene: TRBV2
clone size: -
D gene: -
J gene: TRBJ1-5
CDR3 protein: CASSDLENQPQHF
CDR3 DNA: TGTGCCAGCAGTGACTTAGAGAATCAGCCCCAGCATTTT

V gene: TRBV5-1
clone size: -
D gene: -
J gene: TRBJ2-2
CDR3 protein: CASSVGLTRTGELFF
CDR3 DNA: TGCGCCAGCAGCGTGGGACTGACCAGAACCGGGGAGCTGTTTTTT

V gene: TRBV7-2
clone size: -
D gene: TRBD1
J gene: TRBJ1-5
CDR3 protein: CASSLKTGGNQPQHF
CDR3 DNA: TGTGCCAGCAGCTTAAAGACAGGGGGCAATCAGCCCCAGCATTTT

V gene: TRBV13
clone size: once
D gene: -
J gene: TRBJ2-2
CDR3 protein: CASSLGKGSGELFF
CDR3 DNA: TGTGCCAGCAGCCTAGGTAAAGGGTCCGGGGAGCTGTTTTTT

V gene: TRBV5-1
clone size: -
D gene: TRBD2
J gene: TRBJ2-7
CDR3 protein: CASSFLAGDGAYEQYF
CDR3 DNA: TGCGCCAGCAGCTTCCTAGCGGGCGATGGGGCCTACGAGCAGTACTTC

V gene: TRBV4-3
clone size: -
D gene: TRBD1
J gene: TRBJ2-3
CDR3 protein: CASSQLSGGWDTDTQYF
CDR3 DNA: TGCGCCAGCAGCCAACTTTCAGGGGGCTGGGACACAGATACGCAGTATTTT

V gene: TRBV19
clone size: -
D gene: -
J gene: TRBJ2-1
CDR3 protein: CASTIAYPTPYRGRGNEQFF
CDR3 DNA: TGTGCCAGTACTATAGCATACCCAACACCTTACAGGGGCCGGGGGAATGAGCAGTTCTTC

V gene: TRBV19
clone size: -
D gene: -
J gene: TRBJ1-5
CDR3 protein: CASTRHGGRQPQHF
CDR3 DNA: TGTGCCAGTACCAGACACGGGGGCAGGCAGCCCCAGCATTTT

V gene: TRBV9
clone size: -
D gene: TRBD2
J gene: TRBJ2-5
CDR3 protein: CASSVGGTSEGETQYF
CDR3 DNA: TGTGCCAGCAGCGTAGGGGGGACTAGCGAGGGTGAGACCCAGTACTTC

V gene: TRBV10-3
clone size: few
D gene: -
J gene: TRBJ2-1
CDR3 protein: CAISETDSYNEQFF
CDR3 DNA: TGTGCCATCAGTGAGACCGATTCCTACAATGAGCAGTTCTTC

V gene: TRBV4-1
clone size: -
D gene: -
J gene: TRBJ2-7
CDR3 protein: CASSLTGTVAYEQYF
CDR3 DNA: TGCGCCAGCAGCCTAACCGGGACTGTTGCCTACGAGCAGTACTTC

V gene: TRBV7-6
clone size: few
D gene: TRBD1
J gene: TRBJ1-4
CDR3 protein: CASSAPGQGGGKLFF
CDR3 DNA: TGTGCCAGCAGCGCTCCGGGACAGGGGGGTGGAAAACTGTTTTTT

V gene: TRBV9
clone size: -
D gene: -
J gene: TRBJ1-1
CDR3 protein: CASSVGATEAFF
CDR3 DNA: TGTGCCAGCAGCGTGGGGGCCACTGAAGCTTTCTTT

V gene: TRBV6-5
clone size: -
D gene: -
J gene: TRBJ1-2
CDR3 protein: CASSESRANYGYTF
CDR3 DNA: TGTGCCAGCAGTGAATCAAGAGCTAACTATGGCTACACCTTC

V gene: TRBV9
clone size: -
D gene: TRBD1
J gene: TRBJ2-7
CDR3 protein: CASSVEPGQTYEQYF
CDR3 DNA: TGTGCCAGCAGCGTTGAACCGGGACAGACCTACGAGCAGTACTTC

V gene: TRBV19
clone size: once
D gene: -
J gene: TRBJ1-2
CDR3 protein: CASSIPRGWNYGYTF
CDR3 DNA: TGTGCCAGTAGTATCCCCAGGGGATGGAACTATGGCTACACCTTC

V gene: TRBV14
clone size: -
D gene: -
J gene: TRBJ1-6
CDR3 protein: CASSQDLGRAWSPLHF
CDR3 DNA: TGTGCCAGCAGCCAAGATTTGGGTAGGGCTTGGTCACCCCTCCACTTT

V gene: TRBV10-3
clone size: -
D gene: -
J gene: TRBJ1-1
CDR3 protein: CAISDRAGAGVAFF
CDR3 DNA: TGTGCCATCAGTGATAGGGCAGGGGCAGGGGTGGCTTTCTTT

V gene: TRBV29-1
clone size: -
D gene: -
J gene: TRBJ2-2
CDR3 protein: CSVGFGGEVSGELFF
CDR3 DNA: TGCAGCGTTGGGTTTGGGGGCGAGGTGTCCGGGGAGCTGTTTTTT

V gene: TRBV6-5
clone size: once
D gene: -
J gene: TRBJ2-1
CDR3 protein: CASSLLGASYNEQFF
CDR3 DNA: TGTGCCAGCAGCCTACTGGGGGCCTCCTACAATGAGCAGTTCTTC

V gene: TRBV7-6
clone size: -
D gene: -
J gene: TRBJ1-6
CDR3 protein: CASSLAPDSPLHF
CDR3 DNA: TGTGCCAGCAGCTTAGCGCCGGATTCACCCCTCCACTTT

V gene: TRBV5-1
clone size: -
D gene: -
J gene: TRBJ1-2
CDR3 protein: CASSLALTDNYGYTF
CDR3 DNA: TGCGCCAGCAGCTTGGCCTTGACAGATAACTATGGCTACACCTTC